Listed below are T cell receptor beta chains from one sample, sequenced in a study of blood T cells in healthy people across ages. TCRdb itself ran the 5' RACE reads through MiXCR, one entry per CDR3 protein. The data hold approximately 830,000 distinct CDR3 sequences, with 62% observed a single time. The sequenced sample was blood. These receptors came from a young man in good health. Both conserved end residues are part of each CDR3. Each record gives: J gene, D gene, clone size, V gene, CDR3 DNA, CDR3 protein. D genes are given only for firm matches. Size is stated for part of the rows, as once, few or many counts, or as a class when the clone is expanded.

j_gene: TRBJ1-5; d_gene: -; abundance: -; v_gene: TRBV28; CDR3nt: TGTGCCAGCAGTCCTCGGGACGGCTCCTTCAATAGCAATCAGCCCCAGCATTTT; CDR3aa: CASSPRDGSFNSNQPQHF
j_gene: TRBJ1-2; d_gene: -; abundance: few; v_gene: TRBV2; CDR3nt: TGTGCCAGCAGTGACAGGCAGGATAACTATGGCTACACCTTC; CDR3aa: CASSDRQDNYGYTF
j_gene: TRBJ2-1; d_gene: -; abundance: -; v_gene: TRBV20-1; CDR3nt: TGCAGTGCGGGTGTCGGGGCTAGCTCCTACAATGAGCAGTTCTTC; CDR3aa: CSAGVGASSYNEQFF
j_gene: TRBJ2-5; d_gene: -; abundance: -; v_gene: TRBV12-3/TRBV12-4; CDR3nt: TGTGCCAGCAGTTTCAGCGGGCAAGAGACCCAGTACTTC; CDR3aa: CASSFSGQETQYF
j_gene: TRBJ2-3; d_gene: -; abundance: -; v_gene: TRBV28; CDR3nt: TGTGCCAGCAGTTTAGTACAGCCCACAGATACGCAGTATTTT; CDR3aa: CASSLVQPTDTQYF
j_gene: TRBJ2-3; d_gene: -; abundance: -; v_gene: TRBV20-1; CDR3nt: TGCAGTGCTAGACAACAGGGTCCGGGAGATACGCAGTATTTT; CDR3aa: CSARQQGPGDTQYF
j_gene: TRBJ2-5; d_gene: -; abundance: -; v_gene: TRBV20-1; CDR3nt: TGCAGTGCTAGAGAGGCGCGCAGGCAGTACTTC; CDR3aa: CSAREARRQYF
j_gene: TRBJ2-3; d_gene: -; abundance: -; v_gene: TRBV12-3/TRBV12-4; CDR3nt: TGTGCCAGCAGTCCCCGGGCCAACACAGATACGCAGTATTTT; CDR3aa: CASSPRANTDTQYF
j_gene: TRBJ2-6; d_gene: TRBD1; abundance: -; v_gene: TRBV6-2/TRBV6-3; CDR3nt: TGTGCCAGCAGTCGGACAGGCCTTCACGTCTCTGGGGCCAACGTCCTGACTTTC; CDR3aa: CASSRTGLHVSGANVLTF
j_gene: TRBJ2-7; d_gene: -; abundance: -; v_gene: TRBV4-3; CDR3nt: TGCGCCAGCAGCCAAGAACCAGACTTGGGCTACGAGCAGTACTTC; CDR3aa: CASSQEPDLGYEQYF
j_gene: TRBJ2-7; d_gene: TRBD1; abundance: -; v_gene: TRBV7-9; CDR3nt: TGTGCCAGCAGCTTAGGTTCAGGGGGAAGGGCCTACGAGCAGTACTTC; CDR3aa: CASSLGSGGRAYEQYF
j_gene: TRBJ2-4; d_gene: -; abundance: -; v_gene: TRBV9; CDR3nt: TGTGCCAGCAGCGTAGGGATATCCAAAAACATTCAGTACTTC; CDR3aa: CASSVGISKNIQYF
j_gene: TRBJ2-1; d_gene: TRBD1; abundance: -; v_gene: TRBV5-1; CDR3nt: TGCGCCAGCAGCTTGCTGGGACAGGGGAACAATGAGCAGTTCTTC; CDR3aa: CASSLLGQGNNEQFF
j_gene: TRBJ2-5; d_gene: TRBD1; abundance: few; v_gene: TRBV27; CDR3nt: TGTGCCAGCAGTGACAGGGGTCTCCGAAGGGCCCAGTACTTC; CDR3aa: CASSDRGLRRAQYF
j_gene: TRBJ2-3; d_gene: -; abundance: -; v_gene: TRBV10-3; CDR3nt: TGTGCCATCAGTTTAAGCACGGATACGCAGTATTTT; CDR3aa: CAISLSTDTQYF
j_gene: TRBJ2-5; d_gene: -; abundance: -; v_gene: TRBV12-3/TRBV12-4; CDR3nt: TGTGCCAGCAGTTCGTCCGCGCGGTCTACCCAGTACTTC; CDR3aa: CASSSSARSTQYF
j_gene: TRBJ2-1; d_gene: -; abundance: -; v_gene: TRBV5-1; CDR3nt: TGCGCCAGCAGCTTGGCCGTGGGTAGCTCCTACAATGAGCAGTTCTTC; CDR3aa: CASSLAVGSSYNEQFF
j_gene: TRBJ2-4; d_gene: -; abundance: -; v_gene: TRBV7-2; CDR3nt: TGTGCCAGCAGCTTAGGTGGGGGCCCCAAAAACATTCAGTACTTC; CDR3aa: CASSLGGGPKNIQYF
j_gene: TRBJ2-7; d_gene: -; abundance: -; v_gene: TRBV5-1; CDR3nt: TGCGCCAGCAGCTTGGGCACAACAAAGGAGCAGTACTTC; CDR3aa: CASSLGTTKEQYF
j_gene: TRBJ2-7; d_gene: -; abundance: -; v_gene: TRBV3-1; CDR3nt: TGTGCCAGCAGCCGCGCCCCGGGAATGGACGAGCAGTACTTC; CDR3aa: CASSRAPGMDEQYF
j_gene: TRBJ2-4; d_gene: TRBD1; abundance: many; v_gene: TRBV7-9; CDR3nt: TGTGCCAGCAAGGGATCGGACAGGCAGTACTTC; CDR3aa: CASKGSDRQYF
j_gene: TRBJ2-2; d_gene: TRBD2; abundance: -; v_gene: TRBV28; CDR3nt: TGTGCCAGCAGTCCCATTAGCGGGGTATGGGACGGGGAGCTGTTTTTT; CDR3aa: CASSPISGVWDGELFF
j_gene: TRBJ2-1; d_gene: TRBD1; abundance: -; v_gene: TRBV20-1; CDR3nt: TGCAGTGCTGAACCCCGGGACAGGCAAACCTACAATGAGCAGTTCTTC; CDR3aa: CSAEPRDRQTYNEQFF
j_gene: TRBJ2-1; d_gene: TRBD2; abundance: -; v_gene: TRBV9; CDR3nt: TGTGCCAGCAGCGCCGGGGGGGGATCCAATGAGCAGTTCTTC; CDR3aa: CASSAGGGSNEQFF
j_gene: TRBJ1-2; d_gene: -; abundance: few; v_gene: TRBV14; CDR3nt: TGTGCCAGCAGCCGATCCCCGGGAGCTTTAGATGGCTACACCTTC; CDR3aa: CASSRSPGALDGYTF
j_gene: TRBJ1-2; d_gene: -; abundance: -; v_gene: TRBV3-1; CDR3nt: TGTGCCAGCAGCACCAATCCTGACATTGGACTGGGCACCTTC; CDR3aa: CASSTNPDIGLGTF
j_gene: TRBJ2-3; d_gene: -; abundance: -; v_gene: TRBV6-1; CDR3nt: TGTGCCAGCCTTAGAGGATACAGCACAGATACGCAGTATTTT; CDR3aa: CASLRGYSTDTQYF
j_gene: TRBJ2-1; d_gene: TRBD1; abundance: few; v_gene: TRBV7-3; CDR3nt: TGTGCCAGCAGCTCCCGGGACAGGGGCACTGAGCAGTTCTTC; CDR3aa: CASSSRDRGTEQFF
j_gene: TRBJ2-7; d_gene: TRBD1; abundance: few; v_gene: TRBV27; CDR3nt: TGTGCCAGCAGTCCATCCAGACAGGGAGACGAGCAGTACTTC; CDR3aa: CASSPSRQGDEQYF
j_gene: TRBJ2-3; d_gene: TRBD2; abundance: -; v_gene: TRBV10-3; CDR3nt: TGTGCCATCAGTGAGACGGCGGGGGGGGGCACAGATACGCAGTATTTT; CDR3aa: CAISETAGGGTDTQYF
j_gene: TRBJ2-3; d_gene: -; abundance: few; v_gene: TRBV29-1; CDR3nt: TGCAGCGCTACACGCGGGCCATCAGATACGCAGTATTTT; CDR3aa: CSATRGPSDTQYF
j_gene: TRBJ1-5; d_gene: -; abundance: once; v_gene: TRBV6-2/TRBV6-3; CDR3nt: TGTGCCAGCAGTCCCCTGGGGTTTAGCAATCAGCCCCAGCATTTT; CDR3aa: CASSPLGFSNQPQHF
j_gene: TRBJ2-1; d_gene: -; abundance: -; v_gene: TRBV7-2; CDR3nt: TGTGCCAGCAGCTTCGACCGGGACTCCTACAATGAGCAGTTCTTC; CDR3aa: CASSFDRDSYNEQFF
j_gene: TRBJ1-2; d_gene: -; abundance: few; v_gene: TRBV6-1; CDR3nt: TGTGCCGCCCATTCGGGATCTGGCTACACCTTC; CDR3aa: CAAHSGSGYTF